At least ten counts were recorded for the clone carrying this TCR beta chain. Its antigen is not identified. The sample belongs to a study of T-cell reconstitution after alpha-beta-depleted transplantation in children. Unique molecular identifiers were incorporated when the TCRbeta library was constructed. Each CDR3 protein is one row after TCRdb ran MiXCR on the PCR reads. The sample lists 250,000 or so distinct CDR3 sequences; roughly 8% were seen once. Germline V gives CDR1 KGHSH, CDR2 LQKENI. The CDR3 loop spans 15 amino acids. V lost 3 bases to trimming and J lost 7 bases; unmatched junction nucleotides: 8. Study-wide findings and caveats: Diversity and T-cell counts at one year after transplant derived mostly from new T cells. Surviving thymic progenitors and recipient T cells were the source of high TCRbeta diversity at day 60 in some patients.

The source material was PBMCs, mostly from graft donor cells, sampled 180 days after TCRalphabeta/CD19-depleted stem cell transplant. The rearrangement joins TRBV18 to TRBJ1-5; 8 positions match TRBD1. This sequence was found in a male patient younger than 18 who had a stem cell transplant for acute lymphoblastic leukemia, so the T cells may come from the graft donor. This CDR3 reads CASSPIGQGGQPQHF. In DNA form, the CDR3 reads TGTGCCAGCTCACCGATAGGACAGGGAGGACAGCCCCAGCATTTT. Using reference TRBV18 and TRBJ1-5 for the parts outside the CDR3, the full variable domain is NAGVMQNPRHLVRRRGQEARLRCSPMKGHSHVYWYRQLPEEGLKFMVYLQKENIIDESGMPKERFSAEFPKEGPSILRIQQVVRGDSAAYFCASSPIGQGGQPQHFGDGTRLSIL.